One and the same sample provided the 28 T cell receptor beta chains below, sequenced in a study of T cell responses to AZD1222 COVID-19 vaccine. The assay was immunoSEQ multiplex PCR, and TCRdb's table has in-frame clones only and misses some. The sample consists of 100,000 to 150,000 clones, more than 85% of them appearing once. This sample comprised peripheral blood, obtained 28 days after the second AZD1222 dose. These receptors were taken from an adult who received the AZD1222 COVID-19 vaccine.

A single count supports this clone. This sequence joins TRBV7-3 and TRBJ1-1; D not resolved. This CDR3 comprises 13 residues. Germline V gives CDR1 SGHTA, CDR2 FQGTGA. V lost 4 bases and J lost 3, with 9 bases in between. The CDR3 is CASSSSQDTEAFF. The CDR3 DNA is TGTGCCAGCAGCTCCTCCCAGGACACTGAAGCTTTCTTT.

The rearrangement uses TRBV6-2 or TRBV6-3 and TRBJ2-3; 7 nucleotides align to TRBD2. This CDR3 region has 14 residues. Germline lookup yields CDR1 MNHEY and CDR2 SVGEGT. With 6 bases clipped from V and 0 bases from J, the junction kept 3 bases outside the gene matches. Here the CDR3 reads CASSRSGSTDTQYF. Here the CDR3 DNA reads TGTGCCAGCAGCCGTAGCGGGAGCACAGATACGCAGTATTTT.

The CDR3 sequence is CASTLRGGREQYV. In DNA, the CDR3 is TGTGCCAGTACCTTAAGGGGAGGGCGCGAGCAGTACGTC. This rearrangement joins TRBV19 to TRBJ2-7, with 7 bases fitting TRBD2. V dropped 7 bases and J dropped 6; count of bases not matched to a gene: 9. The CDR3 extends over 13 amino acids. In germline, CDR1 is LNHDA, CDR2 SQIVND (reference sequence).

Here the CDR3 reads CASSPQGHEQYV. CDR3 in DNA: TGTGCCAGCAGCCCGCAGGGCCACGAGCAGTACGTC. This chain joins TRBV7-9 and TRBJ2-7; possibly TRBD1 for D (5 bases). From germline, CDR1 is SEHNR and CDR2 FQNEAQ (reference sequence). The CDR3 consists of 12 residues. Trimming removed 5 bases at V and 5 bases at J, with 10 bases between.

The chain carries TRBV11-3 and TRBJ1-4; TRBD1 is a possible D gene (6 bases). The CDR3 is 14 residues long. Looked up from germline, CDR1 is SGHNT and CDR2 is YENEEA. The V end was cut by 5 bases, the J end by 3 bases, with 10 bases between. The CDR3 loop is CASSRTAANEKLFF. CDR3 nucleotides: TGTGCCAGCAGCCGGACAGCAGCTAATGAAAAACTGTTTTTT.

This chain links TRBV6-1 with TRBJ1-2; D remains ambiguous. Germline V CDR1 and CDR2: MNHNS, SASEGT. This CDR3 contains 14 residues. The ends were cut back, 3 bases at V and 8 bases at J, with 16 bases in the middle. In DNA, the CDR3 is TGTGCCAGCAGTGAGGAGGTGGCCAGAAGGGGCTACACCTTC. It yields the protein CASSEEVARRGYTF.

The chain couples TRBV28 to TRBJ1-2; D is possibly TRBD1 (5 bases). Germline-derived CDR1 and CDR2 are MDHEN and SYDVKM. V was pared by 3 bases and J by 3 bases, with 8 bases between. The CDR3 is 13 amino acids. CDR3 DNA sequence: TGTGCCAGCAGTTTCGGGGACCACTATGGCTACACCTTC. It is translated as CASSFGDHYGYTF.

The J gene is TRBJ1-1, the V gene TRBV6-6, with 8 bases aligning to TRBD1. CDR3 length: 16 residues. Germline V lookup: CDR1 MNHNY, CDR2 SVGAGI (reference sequence). V was pared by 4 bases and J by 1 base, with 8 bases of the junction left unmatched. This CDR3 is CASSWPGQVPNTEAFF. CDR3 coding DNA: TGTGCCAGCAGTTGGCCGGGACAGGTGCCGAACACTGAAGCTTTCTTT.

This chain connects TRBV5-6 to TRBJ1-2, with D possibly TRBD1 on 6 matching bases. This CDR3 has 14 amino acids. Trimming took 2 bases from V and 4 from J, leaving 12 bases between them. Germline V gives CDR1 SGHDT, CDR2 YYEEEE. The CDR3 is CASSFTGLGYGYTF. The CDR3 DNA is TGTGCCAGCAGCTTTACAGGGTTGGGCTATGGCTACACCTTC.

V and J are TRBV9 and TRBJ2-1; D possibly corresponds to TRBD2 (5 bases). V lost 0 bases to trimming and J lost 6 bases, with 16 bases between them. CDR1 SGDLS and CDR2 YYNGEE come from the germline V gene. The CDR3 runs to 16 residues. CDR3 coding DNA: TGTGCCAGCAGCGTAGGGAGCCTAGCACAGAGCAATGAGCAGTTCTTC. Encoded protein: CASSVGSLAQSNEQFF.

This clone was counted only a few times. The chain employs TRBV15 and TRBJ2-3; TRBD2 aligns across 8 bases. CDR1 is LNHNV and CDR2 is YYDKDF in the germline V gene (reference sequence). The CDR3 runs to 16 residues. The junction had 2 bases not matched to a gene; V was cut back by 0 bases and J by 0 bases. In nucleotides, the CDR3 is TGTGCCACCAGCAGAGATCGGGAGGGTAGCACAGATACGCAGTATTTT. Translated, it gives CATSRDREGSTDTQYF. The variable domain in full, completed from reference TRBV15 and TRBJ2-3, reads DAMVIQNPRYQVTQFGKPVTLSCSQTLNHNVMYWYQQKSSQAPKLLFHYYDKDFNNEADTPDNFQSRRPNTSFCFLDIRSPGLGDTAMYLCATSRDREGSTDTQYFGPGTRLTVL.

V and J are TRBV6-1 and TRBJ1-2, with 9 bases fitting TRBD1. Germline V gene data show CDR1 as MNHNS and CDR2 as SASEGT. After removal of 6 bases from V and 2 bases from J, the junction contained 1 base not matched to a gene. The CDR3 is 13 amino acids. The CDR3 protein is CASRGQGNYGYTF. In DNA form, the CDR3 reads TGTGCCAGCAGAGGACAGGGGAACTATGGCTACACCTTC.

The chain joins TRBV2 to TRBJ1-3; no reliable D call. The V and J ends lost 3 bases and 3 bases respectively, with 15 bases between them. The CDR3 has 16 amino acids. Germline V lookup: CDR1 SNHLY, CDR2 FYNNEI. CDR3 DNA sequence: TGTGCCAGCAGTGAGAATCAAATCGCCATTGGAAACACCATATATTTT. Translated, it gives CASSENQIAIGNTIYF.

Only one count was recorded for this clone. The chain couples TRBV19 to TRBJ1-1, with 7 bases fitting TRBD1. Germline V gene sequence: CDR1 LNHDA, CDR2 SQIVND (reference sequence). CDR3 length: 18 residues. V lost 5 bases, J lost 0 bases, and 15 bases stayed unmatched. CDR3 amino acids: CASSGDPISTGLNTEAFF. The CDR3 DNA reads as TGTGCCAGTAGTGGAGACCCCATTTCGACAGGGTTGAACACTGAAGCTTTCTTT.

The chain carries TRBV11-1 and TRBJ2-5; weak D call: TRBD1 (6 bases). Trimming cost V 5 bases and J 0 bases, with 10 bases left between them. Germline loops: CDR1 SGHAT, CDR2 FQDESV (reference sequence). The CDR3 runs to 14 residues. Here the CDR3 reads CASSPRDNQETQYF. CDR3 in DNA: TGTGCCAGCAGCCCCCGGGACAACCAAGAGACCCAGTACTTC.

V gene TRBV28 combines with J gene TRBJ2-3; 8 nucleotides line up with TRBD2. Unmatched junction bases numbered 18, after V lost 10 bases and J lost 3 bases. This CDR3 is built from 17 residues. Per the germline V gene, CDR1 is MDHEN and CDR2 is SYDVKM. Here the CDR3 reads CATVGPTSDKSTDTQYF. The CDR3 bases are TGTGCCACCGTAGGACCGACTAGCGATAAATCAACAGATACGCAGTATTTT.

This sequence joins TRBV6-5 and TRBJ2-3; no definite D call. The CDR3 has 14 residues. Trimming removed 7 bases at V and 2 bases at J, with 13 bases between. The germline V gene encodes CDR1 MNHEY and CDR2 SVGAGI. The CDR3 reads CASIKGPNTDTQYF. CDR3 coding DNA: TGTGCCAGCATCAAAGGGCCCAACACAGATACGCAGTATTTT.

The gene calls are TRBV2 and TRBJ2-1; perhaps D is TRBD1 or TRBD2 (5 bases each). The germline V gene encodes CDR1 SNHLY and CDR2 FYNNEI. Trimming cost V 0 bases and J 7 bases, with 16 bases left between them. This CDR3 is built from 16 residues. The CDR3 region is CASSEATRGNTNEQFF. Here the CDR3 DNA reads TGTGCCAGCAGTGAAGCGACGAGGGGTAATACGAATGAGCAGTTCTTC. The entire variable domain, with the rest obtained from reference TRBV2 and TRBJ2-1, is as follows: EPEVTQTPSHQVTQMGQEVILRCVPISNHLYFYWYRQILGQKVEFLVSFYNNEISEKSEIFDDQFSVERPDGSNFTLKIRSTKLEDSAMYFCASSEATRGNTNEQFFGPGTRLTVL.

CDR3 nucleotide sequence: TGTGCCAGCTCCCCTGGACAGAACACTGAAGCTTTCTTT. Its translation: CASSPGQNTEAFF. The genes are TRBV18 and TRBJ1-1, with a tentative D call TRBD1 (5 bases). Per germline, CDR1 KGHSH and CDR2 LQKENI. V lost 6 bases and J 1 base, leaving 9 bases between the germline ends. There are 13 residues in the CDR3.

This chain joins TRBV7-9 and TRBJ2-2; possible D gene TRBD1, 6 bases. Germline CDR1 SEHNR, CDR2 FQNEAQ (reference sequence). The CDR3 extends over 15 amino acids. Trimming left V 1 base short and J 1 base short, with 7 bases between. The CDR3 DNA reads as TGTGCCAGCAGCTTAGGCAGGGGGAACACCGGGGAGCTGTTTTTT. Translation: CASSLGRGNTGELFF.

The chain is built from TRBV5-1 and TRBJ2-1; 12 nucleotides align to TRBD2. The CDR3 spans 15 residues. CDR1 is SGHRS and CDR2 is YFSETQ in the germline V gene. V lost 4 bases to trimming and J lost 4 bases; unmatched junction nucleotides: 3. The CDR3 region has the DNA TGCGCCAGCAGCAGACTAGCGGGGGCTTACAATGAGCAGTTCTTC. It translates to CASSRLAGAYNEQFF.

The chain employs TRBV11-2 and TRBJ2-1; TRBD2 is a possible D gene (5 bases). Looked up from germline, CDR1 is SGHAT and CDR2 is FQNNGV. CDR3 length equals 14 residues. Trimming shortened V by 1 base and J by 8 bases, and 12 bases separated the two germline ends. CDR3 amino acids: CASSLGTPEDEQFF. In DNA, the CDR3 is TGTGCCAGCAGCTTAGGGACTCCTGAGGATGAGCAGTTCTTC.

The chain employs TRBV3-1 (or the pseudogene TRBV3-2) and TRBJ2-2; 15 nucleotides align to TRBD2. The CDR3 contains 18 residues. CDR1 and CDR2 (germline): LGHDT, YNNKEL (reference sequence). V shed 4 bases, J shed 4 bases, and the junction held 7 bases outside the gene matches. CDR3 residues: CASSRGLAGGVSTGELFF. Written as DNA, the CDR3 is TGTGCCAGCAGCCGTGGACTAGCGGGAGGGGTAAGCACCGGGGAGCTGTTTTTT.

The chain employs TRBV2 and TRBJ1-1; the D is unclear. V dropped 7 bases and J dropped 1 base, with 16 bases sitting between them. The CDR3 covers 15 residues. The germline gives CDR1 SNHLY, CDR2 FYNNEI. Written as DNA, the CDR3 is TGTGCCAGCACCCCCCTGAGGGTCGGGAACACTGAAGCTTTCTTT. Amino acid sequence: CASTPLRVGNTEAFF.

The chain has TRBV6-5 and TRBJ1-2; 7 bases match TRBD1. Germline CDR1 is MNHEY and CDR2 is SVGAGI. CDR3 length equals 15 residues. J was trimmed by 0 bases and V by 3 bases; bases with no gene match: 4. The CDR3 protein is CASSYTGATNYGYTF. The CDR3, as DNA: TGTGCCAGCAGTTATACAGGGGCAACTAACTATGGCTACACCTTC.

In its sample, this clone was seen once. The V gene is TRBV6-5, the J gene TRBJ1-1; no clear D gene. The length of the CDR3 is 15 residues. V was pared by 6 bases and J by 10 bases, with 24 bases between. CDR1 and CDR2 from the germline V gene are MNHEY and SVGAGI. Here the CDR3 DNA reads TGTGCCAGCAGGCTGGACGGAACTATCACTGATGTAGCTTTCTTT. Residues: CASRLDGTITDVAFF.

This clone was seen a single time. The CDR3 loop reads CASSFALRDSPLHF. The CDR3 DNA is TGTGCCAGCAGTTTCGCTCTGCGCGATTCACCCCTCCACTTT. The chain is built from TRBV6-2 or TRBV6-3 and TRBJ1-6; D gene uncertain. Germline V CDR1 and CDR2: MNHEY, SVGEGT. This CDR3 is 14 amino acids long. Trimming removed 4 bases from V and 8 bases from J, with 12 bases in between.

The rearrangement uses TRBV18 and TRBJ1-1; TRBD1 matches 8 bases. Germline V gene lookup returns CDR1 KGHSH and CDR2 LQKENI. V trimming: 5 bases; J trimming: 3 bases; junction bases outside the gene matches: 8. The CDR3 spans 15 residues. The chain's CDR3 is CASSDPGQGDTEAFF. Written as DNA, the CDR3 is TGTGCCAGCTCAGACCCAGGACAGGGAGACACTGAAGCTTTCTTT.